This T cell receptor beta chain was profiled in a study of control samples from healthy donors and cancer patients. Repertoires were generated with immunoSEQ multiplex PCR, while TCRdb's copy carries only in-frame clones and drops some. The sample has tens of thousands of clones; approximately 90% are singletons. The sample taken for sequencing was PBMCs. This clonotype was sampled from a middle-aged man with colorectal cancer.

The CDR3 sequence is CASSTSDWGGSEQYF. Written as DNA, the CDR3 is TGTGCCAGTAGTACTTCTGATTGGGGGGGCTCCGAGCAGTACTTC. J is TRBJ2-7 and V is TRBV19; weak D call: TRBD2 (7 bases). V lost 4 bases and J 6 bases, leaving 19 bases between the germline ends. The CDR3 consists of 15 residues. Germline lookup yields CDR1 LNHDA and CDR2 SQIVND (reference sequence).